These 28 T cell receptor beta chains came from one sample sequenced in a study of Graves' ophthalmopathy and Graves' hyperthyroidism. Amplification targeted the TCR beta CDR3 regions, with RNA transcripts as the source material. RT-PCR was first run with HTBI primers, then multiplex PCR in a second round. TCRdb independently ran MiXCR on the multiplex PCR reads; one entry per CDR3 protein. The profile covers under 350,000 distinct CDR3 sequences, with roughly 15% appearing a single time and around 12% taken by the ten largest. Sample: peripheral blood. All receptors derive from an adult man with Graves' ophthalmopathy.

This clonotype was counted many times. The CDR3 nucleotides read TGTGCCAGCAGCCAAGAGGCGGGGACAGATACGCAGTATTTT. This translates into CASSQEAGTDTQYF. The gene calls are TRBV3-1 and TRBJ2-3, with D perhaps matching TRBD2 (6 bases). Trimming stripped 0 bases from V and 3 bases from J, with 7 bases between. Germline values: CDR1 LGHDT, CDR2 YNNKEL (reference sequence). The CDR3 loop spans 14 amino acids.

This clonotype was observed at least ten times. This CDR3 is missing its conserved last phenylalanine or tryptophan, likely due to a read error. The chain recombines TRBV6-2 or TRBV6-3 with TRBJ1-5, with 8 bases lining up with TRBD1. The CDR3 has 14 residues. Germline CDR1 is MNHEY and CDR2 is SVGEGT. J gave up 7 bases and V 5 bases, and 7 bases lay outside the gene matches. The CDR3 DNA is TGTGCCAGCAGTAACGGACAGGGATGGCAGCCCCAGCATTTG. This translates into CASSNGQGWQPQHL.

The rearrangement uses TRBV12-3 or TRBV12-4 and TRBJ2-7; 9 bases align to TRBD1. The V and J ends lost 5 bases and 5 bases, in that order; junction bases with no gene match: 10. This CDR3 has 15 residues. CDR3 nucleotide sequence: TGTGCCAGCAGTGGGTACCGGGACAGGGTTAACGAGCAGTACTTC. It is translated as CASSGYRDRVNEQYF.

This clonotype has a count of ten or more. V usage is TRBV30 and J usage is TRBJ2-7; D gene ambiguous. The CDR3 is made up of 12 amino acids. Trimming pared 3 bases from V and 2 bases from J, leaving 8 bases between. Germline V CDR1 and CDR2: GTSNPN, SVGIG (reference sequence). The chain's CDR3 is CAWSADPYEQYF. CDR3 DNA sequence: TGTGCCTGGAGCGCCGACCCCTACGAGCAGTACTTC.

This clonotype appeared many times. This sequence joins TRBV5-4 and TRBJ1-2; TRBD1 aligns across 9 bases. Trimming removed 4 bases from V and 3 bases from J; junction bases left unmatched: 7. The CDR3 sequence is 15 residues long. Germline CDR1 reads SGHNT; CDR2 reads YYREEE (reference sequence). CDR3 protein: CASSNPTGGDYGYTF. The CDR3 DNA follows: TGTGCCAGCAGCAACCCGACAGGGGGGGACTATGGCTACACCTTC.

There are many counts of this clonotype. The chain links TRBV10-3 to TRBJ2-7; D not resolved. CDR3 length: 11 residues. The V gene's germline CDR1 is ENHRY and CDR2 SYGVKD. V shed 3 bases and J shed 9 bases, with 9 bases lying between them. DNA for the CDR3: TGTGCCATCAGTGATAAGGACGCGCAGTACTTC. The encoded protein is CAISDKDAQYF.

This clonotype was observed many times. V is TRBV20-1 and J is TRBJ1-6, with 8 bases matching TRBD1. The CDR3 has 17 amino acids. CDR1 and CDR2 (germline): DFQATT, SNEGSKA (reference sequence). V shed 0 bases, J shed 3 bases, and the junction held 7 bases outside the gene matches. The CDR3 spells CSAREARQGSYNSPLHF. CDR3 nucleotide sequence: TGCAGTGCTAGAGAGGCACGACAGGGGAGCTATAATTCACCCCTCCACTTT.

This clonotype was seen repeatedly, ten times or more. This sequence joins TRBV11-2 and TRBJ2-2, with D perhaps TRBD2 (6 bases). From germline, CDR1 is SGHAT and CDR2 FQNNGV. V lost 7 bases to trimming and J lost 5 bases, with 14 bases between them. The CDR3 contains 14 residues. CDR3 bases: TGTGCCAGCACCTCCCCGGGGGAAACCGGGGAGCTGTTTTTT. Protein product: CASTSPGETGELFF.

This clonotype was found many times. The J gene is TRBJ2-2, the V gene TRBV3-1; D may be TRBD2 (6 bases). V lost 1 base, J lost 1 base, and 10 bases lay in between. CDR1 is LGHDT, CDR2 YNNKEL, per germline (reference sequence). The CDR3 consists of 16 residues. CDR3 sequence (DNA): TGTGCCAGCAGCCAAGGGATGGGAGGGAACACCGGGGAGCTGTTTTTT. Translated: CASSQGMGGNTGELFF.

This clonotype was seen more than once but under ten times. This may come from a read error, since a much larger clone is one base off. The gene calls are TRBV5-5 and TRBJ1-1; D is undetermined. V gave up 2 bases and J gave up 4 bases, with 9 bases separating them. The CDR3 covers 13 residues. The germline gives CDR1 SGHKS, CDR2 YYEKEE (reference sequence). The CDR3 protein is CASSFATATEAFF. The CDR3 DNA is TGTGCCAGCAGCTTTGCCACGGCCACTGAAGCTTTCTTT.

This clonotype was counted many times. The CDR3 nucleotides read TGTGCCAGCACTAACCTAGATGAGACCTACGAGCAGTACTTC. This encodes CASTNLDETYEQYF. The gene calls are TRBV12-3 or TRBV12-4 and TRBJ2-7; the D is unclear. The CDR3 is made up of 14 amino acids. The V end was cut by 7 bases, the J end by 2 bases, with 15 bases between.

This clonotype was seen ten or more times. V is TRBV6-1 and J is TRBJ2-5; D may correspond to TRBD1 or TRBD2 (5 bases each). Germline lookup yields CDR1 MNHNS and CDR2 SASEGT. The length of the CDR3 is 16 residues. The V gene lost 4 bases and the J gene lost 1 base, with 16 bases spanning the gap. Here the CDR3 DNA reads TGTGCCAGCAGTGTTTTCGAGGGGTTACTCCAAGAGACCCAGTACTTC. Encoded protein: CASSVFEGLLQETQYF.

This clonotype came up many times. The CDR3 DNA is TGCAGTGCTGGGGGCGGCATCCAAGAGACCCAGTACTTC. As protein: CSAGGGIQETQYF. This chain joins TRBV20-1 and TRBJ2-5, with D possibly matching TRBD1 (6 bases). There are 13 residues in the CDR3. Trimming pared 5 bases from V and 1 base from J, leaving 11 bases between. CDR1 and CDR2 from the germline V gene are DFQATT and SNEGSKA (reference sequence).

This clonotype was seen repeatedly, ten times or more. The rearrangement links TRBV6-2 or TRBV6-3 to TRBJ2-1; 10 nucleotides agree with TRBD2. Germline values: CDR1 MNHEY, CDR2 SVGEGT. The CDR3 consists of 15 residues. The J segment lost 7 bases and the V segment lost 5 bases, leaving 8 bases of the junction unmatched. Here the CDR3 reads CASSAQREGRNEQFF. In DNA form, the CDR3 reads TGTGCCAGCAGTGCACAGCGGGAGGGCCGGAATGAGCAGTTCTTC.

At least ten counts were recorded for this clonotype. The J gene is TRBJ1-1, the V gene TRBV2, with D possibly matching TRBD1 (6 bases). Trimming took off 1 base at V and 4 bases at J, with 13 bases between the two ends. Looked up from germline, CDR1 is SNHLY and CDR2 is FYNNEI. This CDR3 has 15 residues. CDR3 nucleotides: TGTGCCAGCAGTGAAGTGGGGGGGGCCGGCACTGAAGCTTTCTTT. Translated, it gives CASSEVGGAGTEAFF.

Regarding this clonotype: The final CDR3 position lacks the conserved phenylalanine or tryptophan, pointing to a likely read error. CDR3 residues: CASSTGGMNTEAFL. In DNA form, the CDR3 reads TGCGCCAGCAGCACAGGGGGGATGAACACTGAAGCTTTCCTT. This chain joins TRBV4-1 and TRBJ1-1; 8 nucleotides agree with TRBD1. Trimming removed 5 bases from V and 0 bases from J; junction bases left unmatched: 2. Germline-derived CDR1 and CDR2 are MGHRA and YSYEKL. The CDR3 sequence is 14 residues long.

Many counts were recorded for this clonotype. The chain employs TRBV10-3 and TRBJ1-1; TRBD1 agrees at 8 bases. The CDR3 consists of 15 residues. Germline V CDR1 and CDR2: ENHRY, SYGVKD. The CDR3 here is CGVGQGPLLNTEAFF. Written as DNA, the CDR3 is TGTGGGGTTGGACAGGGCCCGCTCCTCAACACTGAAGCTTTCTTT.

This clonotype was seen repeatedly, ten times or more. The DNA of the CDR3 is TGTGCCAGCAGTTTTCGGCCGAGCTCCTCCGGGGAGCTGTTTTTT. Amino acids: CASSFRPSSSGELFF. The V call is TRBV27, the J call TRBJ2-2; no firm D call. Germline V gene sequence: CDR1 MNHEY, CDR2 SMNVEV (reference sequence). The CDR3 has 15 residues. Trimming removed 3 bases at V and 6 bases at J, with 14 bases between.

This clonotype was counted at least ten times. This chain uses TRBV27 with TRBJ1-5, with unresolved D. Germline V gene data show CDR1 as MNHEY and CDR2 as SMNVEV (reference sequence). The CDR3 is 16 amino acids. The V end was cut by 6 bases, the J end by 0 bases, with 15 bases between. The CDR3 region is CASSPRPGISNQPQHF. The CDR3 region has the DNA TGTGCCAGCAGCCCACGCCCGGGGATTAGCAATCAGCCCCAGCATTTT.

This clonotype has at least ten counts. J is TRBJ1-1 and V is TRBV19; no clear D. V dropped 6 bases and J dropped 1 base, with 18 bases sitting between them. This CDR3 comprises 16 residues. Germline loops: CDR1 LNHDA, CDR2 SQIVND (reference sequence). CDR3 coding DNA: TGTGCCAGTAGGGCAGGAGGTTCGGTTCGGAACACTGAAGCTTTCTTT. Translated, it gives CASRAGGSVRNTEAFF.

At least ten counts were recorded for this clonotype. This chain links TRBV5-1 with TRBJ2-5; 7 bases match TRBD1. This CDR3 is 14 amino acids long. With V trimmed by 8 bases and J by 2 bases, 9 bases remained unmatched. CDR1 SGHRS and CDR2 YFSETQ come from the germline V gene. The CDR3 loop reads CAREASGQQETQYF. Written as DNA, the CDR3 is TGCGCCAGAGAAGCCTCGGGACAGCAAGAGACCCAGTACTTC.

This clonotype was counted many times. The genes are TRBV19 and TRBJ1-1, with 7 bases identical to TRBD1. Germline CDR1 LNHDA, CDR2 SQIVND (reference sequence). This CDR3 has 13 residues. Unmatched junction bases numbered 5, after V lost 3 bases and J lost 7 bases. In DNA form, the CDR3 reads TGTGCCAGTAGTATCGCCGGGACAGATGAAGCTTTCTTT. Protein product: CASSIAGTDEAFF.

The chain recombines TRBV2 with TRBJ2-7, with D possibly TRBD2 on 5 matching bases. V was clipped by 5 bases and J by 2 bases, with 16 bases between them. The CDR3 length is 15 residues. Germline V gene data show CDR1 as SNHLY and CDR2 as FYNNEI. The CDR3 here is CASSYTGLAPYEQYF. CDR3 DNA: TGTGCCAGCAGTTATACGGGGTTGGCCCCCTACGAGCAGTACTTC. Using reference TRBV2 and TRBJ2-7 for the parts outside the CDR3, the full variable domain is EPEVTQTPSHQVTQMGQEVILRCVPISNHLYFYWYRQILGQKVEFLVSFYNNEISEKSEIFDDQFSVERPDGSNFTLKIRSTKLEDSAMYFCASSYTGLAPYEQYFGPGTRLTVT.

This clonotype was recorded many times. The DNA for the CDR3 is TGTGCCAGCAGCCTTGGACAGGTGGAAGAGACCCAGTACTTC. Translation: CASSLGQVEETQYF. The chain has TRBV6-1 and TRBJ2-5; 7 nucleotides match TRBD1. In germline, CDR1 is MNHNS, CDR2 SASEGT. The CDR3 is 14 residues long. Losses at the gene ends were 6 bases for V and 3 bases for J; bases not matched to a gene: 7.

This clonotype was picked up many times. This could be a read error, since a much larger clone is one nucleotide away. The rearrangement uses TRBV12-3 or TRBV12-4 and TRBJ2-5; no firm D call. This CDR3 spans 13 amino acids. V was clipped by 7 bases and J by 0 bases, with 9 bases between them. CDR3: CASMRRNQETQYF. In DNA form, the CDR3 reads TGTGCCAGCATGAGACGCAACCAAGAGACCCAGTACTTC.

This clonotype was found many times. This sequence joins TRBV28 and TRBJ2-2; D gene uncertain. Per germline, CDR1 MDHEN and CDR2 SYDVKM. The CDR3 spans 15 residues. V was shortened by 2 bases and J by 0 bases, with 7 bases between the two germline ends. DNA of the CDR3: TGTGCCAGCAGTTTAAAGGGTGCGAACACCGGGGAGCTGTTTTTT. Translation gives CASSLKGANTGELFF.

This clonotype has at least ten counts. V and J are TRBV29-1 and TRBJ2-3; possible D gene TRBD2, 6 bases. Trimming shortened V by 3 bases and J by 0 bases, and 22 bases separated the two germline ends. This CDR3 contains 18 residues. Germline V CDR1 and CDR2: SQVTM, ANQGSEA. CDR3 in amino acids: CSVEGTRGIAESTDTQYF. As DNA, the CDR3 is TGCAGCGTTGAGGGGACGCGCGGAATAGCGGAGAGCACAGATACGCAGTATTTT.

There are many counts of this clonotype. CDR3 protein: CASSVRSDNSPLHF. For the CDR3, the DNA is TGTGCCAGCAGCGTACGAAGCGATAATTCACCCCTCCACTTT. J is TRBJ1-6 and V is TRBV9; D not resolved. Germline V CDR1 and CDR2: SGDLS, YYNGEE. The CDR3 contains 14 residues. The V end was cut by 1 base, the J end by 5 bases, with 7 bases between.